This TCR beta chain was sequenced for a study of cytomegalovirus exposure and HLA in healthy donors (TCRdb year 2017). Background for the entire study: According to a later analysis, one platform produced both the roughly 130 validation repertoires and the 666 repertoires of the first cohort. Besides the first cohort of some 670 subjects, a separate validation cohort made up of roughly 120 different subjects was used. High-throughput TCR immunosequencing, statistical association of individual TCRs with disease status, and machine learning were combined to predict cytomegalovirus infection status. The study was designed to test whether signatures of past pathogen exposure could be identified by cataloging public T cell receptors.

The donors belonged to the validation cohort of 120 subjects, which was separate from the approximately 680-subject first cohort. Beyond this particular receptor, the publication reports: It was suggested by the authors that the approach could potentially be generalized to other disease states and immunological phenotypes. Cytomegalovirus status was reported to be diagnosed by the classifier with high specificity and sensitivity in both the original and validation cohorts. The validation cohort had no HLA typing available for a later analysis, so co-occurrence within that cohort was assessed over all 120 or so repertoires. The study listed 150 to 200 TCR beta chains as associated with cytomegalovirus. A few of the identified cytomegalovirus-associated TCR beta chains were confirmed in vitro to be specific for cytomegalovirus antigens. Across donors, most TCR sequences were observed very rarely, whereas some public TCRs were present in many individuals. In a later analysis, TCRs clustered in the first cohort were found to also tend to co-occur in the 130 or so validation repertoires, with around 94% of cluster scores above 0.

Comments on this clone: Its antigen has not been determined. No much larger clone exists at a distance of one base, and base qualities are not known.

The library relied on the immunoSEQ multiplex PCR assay. As for the authors' bioinformatics: A statistical classification framework was developed to diagnose cytomegalovirus status using the catalog of TCR beta chain sequences. Not all clones reach the TCRdb copy of this immuneACCESS table, which keeps in-frame sequences only. Checked studies attribute under half of the gap to unresolved V genes and leave the rest unexplained. Clone size and V and J calls were adopted from that table, with D and trimming inferred from the DNA. Within this sample are about 130,000 clones, with approximately 88% of them counted one time only. The biggest ten clones account for roughly 2% of the sample. CDR1 MNHEY and CDR2 SMNVEV are derived from the germline V gene (reference sequence). The CDR3 sequence holds 14 residues, the cysteine and phenylalanine included. Here the CDR3 DNA is all that survives: 42 bases in frame from base 1. The V and J ends are trimmed by 6 bases and 3 bases, leaving 12 bases between them.

This clonotype was sampled from a woman under 30 in good health and CMV-seronegative. Sequenced input: PBMCs. The rearrangement combines TRBV27 with TRBJ1-5, with the D gene uncertain. The nucleotide sequence is TGTGCCAGCAGATCGCGACAAGTCAATCAGCCCCAGCATTTT. This codes for CASRSRQVNQPQHF.